The source of this T cell receptor (beta chain) is a study of vaccination and CD4 T cells after COVID-19. Study overall: SARS-CoV-2, HCoV-NL63, HCoV-OC43 and HCoV-229E supplied the overlapping spike peptides used to stimulate cells. Study-level findings and limits: Median roughly 86% of reactive clones detected in convalescent patients emerged only post-vaccination.

As to treatment: roughly ten-day PBMC culture with coronavirus spike peptide pools or control peptides (ViraFEST assay). The CDR3 has 13 amino acids. The ends lost 7 bases at V and 5 bases at J; junction bases unmatched: 6. CDR1 and CDR2 from the germline V gene are SEHNR and FQNEAQ (reference sequence). Cultured CD4+ T cell DNA underwent sequencing with the Oncomine TCR Beta short-read assay. TCRdb analysed the PCR reads with MiXCR anew, one entry per CDR3 protein. The sample consists of 15,000 to 20,000 distinct CDR3 sequences, less than 70% of them appearing once. This clonotype was seen only a few times. Its antigen is undetermined.

The chain carries TRBV7-9 and TRBJ2-5, with TRBD2 matching over 8 bases. The clonotype was recovered from a human donor who had recovered from COVID-19. Specimen: CD4+ T cells from blood, cultured in vitro. The CDR3 nucleotides read TGTGCCAGCAACCGACTAGCGTGGGAGACCCAGTACTTC. Amino acids: CASNRLAWETQYF.